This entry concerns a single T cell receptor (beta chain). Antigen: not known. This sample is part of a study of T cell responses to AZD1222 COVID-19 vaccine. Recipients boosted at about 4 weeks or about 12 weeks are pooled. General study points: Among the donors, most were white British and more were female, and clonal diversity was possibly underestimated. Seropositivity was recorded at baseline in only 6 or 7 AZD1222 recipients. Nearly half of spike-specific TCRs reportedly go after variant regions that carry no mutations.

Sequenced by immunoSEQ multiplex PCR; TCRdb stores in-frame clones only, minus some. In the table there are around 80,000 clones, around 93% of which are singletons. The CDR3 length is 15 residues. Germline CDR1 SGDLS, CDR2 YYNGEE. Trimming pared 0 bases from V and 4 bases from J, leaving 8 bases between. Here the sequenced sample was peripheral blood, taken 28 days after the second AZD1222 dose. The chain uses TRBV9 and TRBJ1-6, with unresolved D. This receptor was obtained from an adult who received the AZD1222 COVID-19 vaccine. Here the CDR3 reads CASSVEGNYNSPLHF. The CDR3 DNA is TGTGCCAGCAGCGTAGAAGGGAATTATAATTCACCCCTCCACTTT.